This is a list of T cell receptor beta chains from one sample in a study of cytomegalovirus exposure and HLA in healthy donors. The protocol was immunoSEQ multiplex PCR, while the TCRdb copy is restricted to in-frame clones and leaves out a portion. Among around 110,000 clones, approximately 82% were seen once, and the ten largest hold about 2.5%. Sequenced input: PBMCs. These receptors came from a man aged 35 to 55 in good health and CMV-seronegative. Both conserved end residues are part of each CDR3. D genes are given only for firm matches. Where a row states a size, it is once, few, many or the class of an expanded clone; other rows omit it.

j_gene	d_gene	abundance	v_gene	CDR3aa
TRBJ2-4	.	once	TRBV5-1	CASSLVQGAKNIQYF
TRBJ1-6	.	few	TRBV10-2	CASSPDRLYNSPLHF
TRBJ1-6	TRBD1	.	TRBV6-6	CASSLGTGGSNSPLHF
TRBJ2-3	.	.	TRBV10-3	CAIAHGQSGTDTQYF
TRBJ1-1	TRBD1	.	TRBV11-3	CASSPRSGGGGTEAFF
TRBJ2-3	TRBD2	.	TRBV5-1	CASSLGLAGALTDTQYF
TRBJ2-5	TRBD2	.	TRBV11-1	CASSLGRGTSTEETQYF
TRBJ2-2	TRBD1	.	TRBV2	CASSAGGIAGELFF
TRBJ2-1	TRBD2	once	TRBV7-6	CASSLRSGGVNNEQFF
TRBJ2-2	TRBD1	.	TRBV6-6	CASSYSGTGGTGELFF
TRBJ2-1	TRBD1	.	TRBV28	CASLPGGRHEQFF
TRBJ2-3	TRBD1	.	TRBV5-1	CASRKGDSQTDTQYF
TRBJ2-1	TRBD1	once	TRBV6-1	CASSEGTGTYNEQFF
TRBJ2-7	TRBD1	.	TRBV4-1	CASSQRLGQTYEQYF
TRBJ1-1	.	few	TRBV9	CASSVDVRGTEAFF
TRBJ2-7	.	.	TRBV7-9	CASSLGSYPKYEQYF
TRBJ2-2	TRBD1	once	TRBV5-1	CATTTGGAGTGELFF
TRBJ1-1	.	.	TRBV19	CASSVQGGTEAFF
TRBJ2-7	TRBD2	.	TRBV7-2	CASSSLAGEYF
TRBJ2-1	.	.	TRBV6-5	CASSHRDHEQFF
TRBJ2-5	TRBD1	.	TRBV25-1	CASNPTDRGEETQYF
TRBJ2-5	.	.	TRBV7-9	CASSSKLVETQYF
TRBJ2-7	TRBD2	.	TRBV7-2	CASSPASGGAYEQYF
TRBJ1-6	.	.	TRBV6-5	CASSGRVGANSPLHF
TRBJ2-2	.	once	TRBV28	CASINGGTGELFF
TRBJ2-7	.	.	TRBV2	CASSVGREGEQYF
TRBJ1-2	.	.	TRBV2	CASGMDSKPGGYTF
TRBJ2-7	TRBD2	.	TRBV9	CASSAGGGSSYEQYF
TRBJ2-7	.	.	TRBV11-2	CASSLDTGSYEQYF
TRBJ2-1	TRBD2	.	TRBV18	CASSPGLAGPQFF
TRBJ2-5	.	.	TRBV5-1	CASSLTQGIETQYF
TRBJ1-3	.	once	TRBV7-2	CASSLAAAFSGNTIYF
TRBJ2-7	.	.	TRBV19	CASAGAYEQYF
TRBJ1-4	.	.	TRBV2	CASLGSLTANEKLFF
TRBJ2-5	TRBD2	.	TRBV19	CASGDSGVQETQYF